The T cell receptor beta chain under discussion was sequenced for a study of shared T cell receptors in the human thymus. The CDR3 covers 13 residues. The germline CDR1 and CDR2 sequences are WNHNN and SYGVQD (reference sequence). V was trimmed by 5 bases and J by 5 bases, leaving 11 bases between them. TCRdb's copy holds only in-frame clones and misses some; the assay was immunoSEQ multiplex PCR. The repertoire consists of 650,000 to 950,000 clones, with 70% to 90% occurring once and the leading ten covering around 0.0094%. This sample was also put to use in a study of human thymus T cells. That paper states: Thymus tissue for the work was resected from patients undergoing corrective heart surgery. Thymic and blood repertoires appeared to display a bias in their usage of V and J genes. Related research reported highly overlapping thymic repertoires among unrelated individuals.

The chain uses TRBV10-1 and TRBJ2-3; D may be TRBD2 (6 bases). The sequence derives from a girl under three years old with a congenital heart defect. The sequenced sample was thymocytes. CDR3 nucleotides: TGCGCCAGCAGTCCGACAGCGGGAGATACGCAGTATTTT. Its translation is CASSPTAGDTQYF.